The entry below gives a single T cell receptor beta chain sequence along with its context. Its target is unknown. Preparation of the TCRbeta library involved a method that used unique molecular identifiers. From the PCR reads, TCRdb called clonotypes with MiXCR, one entry per CDR3 protein. The sample gives around 420,000 distinct CDR3 sequences, roughly 16% of which show up once; 25% to 30% is in the top ten. The data stem from a study of T-cell reconstitution after alpha-beta-depleted transplantation in children. Whole-study findings and limits: Approximately two months post-transplant, alpha-beta T cells reportedly originated from several hundred expanded graft clones. Surviving thymic progenitors and recipient T cells were the source of high TCRbeta diversity at day 60 in some patients. Hyperexpanded clones declined; after one year, newly produced T cells mostly supplied diversity.

The receptor was derived from a boy under three years old who had a stem cell transplant for Wiskott-Aldrich syndrome, so the T cells may come from the graft donor. The specimen comprised PBMCs, mostly from graft donor cells, sampled 360 days after TCRalphabeta/CD19-depleted stem cell transplant.

CDR3 residues: CASSPWTGYSYEQYF. CDR3 in DNA: TGTGCCAGCAGTCCTTGGACAGGGTACTCCTACGAGCAGTACTTC. This chain links TRBV12-3 or TRBV12-4 with TRBJ2-7; 8 positions agree with TRBD1. This CDR3 has 15 amino acids. J lost 0 bases, V lost 5 bases, and 6 bases had no gene match.